This passage covers 5 T cell receptor beta chains from one sample sequenced in a study of blood T cells in healthy people across ages. PCR was performed a second time for about 7 to 11 cycles using a sample-barcoded 5' primer and a J-beta primer mix. In TCRdb, the 5' RACE reads were re-called with MiXCR into one record per CDR3 protein. The sample shows 650,000 to 1,000,000 distinct CDR3 sequences, 30% to 45% of them seen only once. The source material was blood. All receptors derive from a man between 18 and 35 years old in good health.

This clonotype was observed a few times. J is TRBJ2-1 and V is TRBV20-1; D is undetermined. The CDR3 length is 11 residues. The germline V and J ends were trimmed by 2 bases and 9 bases, with 8 bases remaining between them. Germline CDR1 and CDR2: DFQATT and SNEGSKA (reference sequence). The DNA for the CDR3 is TGCAGTGCTAGAATCGATACTGAGCAGTTCTTC. It specifies CSARIDTEQFF.

As for this clonotype: This may come from a read error, since a much larger clone is one base off. This sequence joins TRBV15 and TRBJ1-2, with D maybe TRBD1 (6 bases). The CDR3 extends over 15 amino acids. Germline V gene lookup returns CDR1 LNHNV and CDR2 YYDKDF (reference sequence). CDR3: CVTSSRTVNNYGYTF. The CDR3, as DNA: TGTGTCACCAGCAGTAGGACAGTAAATAACTATGGCTACACCTTC.

This clonotype was detected many times. V gene TRBV14 combines with J gene TRBJ2-1, with D possibly called TRBD1 or TRBD2 (5 bases each). The CDR3 sequence is 13 residues long. Trimming left V 4 bases short and J 5 bases short, with 9 bases between. Germline V gives CDR1 SGHDN, CDR2 FVKESK. CDR3 nucleotide sequence: TGTGCCAGCAGCCCCGGGACCCACAATGAGCAGTTCTTC. Translation gives CASSPGTHNEQFF.

The genes are TRBV25-1 and TRBJ1-4; TRBD1 aligns across 7 bases. CDR1 and CDR2 from the germline V gene are MGHDK and SYGVNS. V was clipped by 0 bases and J by 7 bases; unmatched bases: 5. There are 15 residues in the CDR3. CDR3 protein: CASSEYTTGREKLFF. CDR3 DNA: TGTGCCAGCAGTGAATATACGACAGGGCGTGAAAAACTGTTTTTT.

This chain connects TRBV20-1 to TRBJ2-5, with D perhaps matching TRBD2 (6 bases). This CDR3 contains 14 residues. Trimming took 0 bases from V and 5 from J, leaving 13 bases between them. Germline loops: CDR1 DFQATT, CDR2 SNEGSKA (reference sequence). The CDR3 region is CSARDRKGRETQYF. CDR3 nucleotide sequence: TGCAGTGCTAGAGATAGGAAGGGGAGGGAGACCCAGTACTTC.